A single sample is the source of the 27 T cell receptor beta chains below, sequenced in a study of post-analysis software for immune sequencing data. Study findings and constraints: Five or six TRBV segments, TRBV5-6, TRBV5-1 and TRBV20-1 among them, were found more frequent in patients than controls.

Their target antigens are unknown. Presence of unique molecular identifiers characterized the TCR beta cDNA libraries. TCRdb ran MiXCR on the PCR reads and lists one entry per CDR3 protein. In the table there are roughly 870,000 distinct CDR3 sequences, 53% of which are singletons. The sample comprised blood. These TCRs come from a girl aged 5-17 years with multiple sclerosis.

This rearrangement joins TRBV9 to TRBJ1-1; the D gene is possibly TRBD1 (5 bases). Trimming pared 0 bases from V and 0 bases from J, leaving 9 bases between. The CDR3 has 15 residues. Germline CDR1 and CDR2: SGDLS and YYNGEE. The CDR3 region has the DNA TGTGCCAGCAGCGTAGGGGACGTGATGAACACTGAAGCTTTCTTT. Translating gives CASSVGDVMNTEAFF.

J is TRBJ2-7 and V is TRBV14; D gene ambiguous. The V and J ends lost 8 bases and 3 bases respectively, with 14 bases between them. There are 13 residues in the CDR3. Germline assignment: CDR1 SGHDN and CDR2 FVKESK. The CDR3 DNA reads as TGTGCCAGCTCACCTAGGAGAGGCTACGAGCAGTACTTC. Translation gives CASSPRRGYEQYF.

This clonotype showed up just a few times. This chain joins TRBV12-3 or TRBV12-4 and TRBJ2-7, with D possibly being TRBD1 or TRBD2 (6 bases each). CDR3 length equals 17 residues. Trimming shortened V by 5 bases and J by 2 bases, and 22 bases separated the two germline ends. The CDR3 DNA reads as TGTGCCAGCAGTCCGACAGGCGGGACTTCTTGGACCTACGAGCAGTACTTC. Translating gives CASSPTGGTSWTYEQYF.

Regarding this clonotype: One end of the junction fails to match germline, which may point to a read error. The chain carries TRBV6-2 or TRBV6-3 and TRBJ2-5; 9 bases are shared with TRBD1. Gene TRBJ2-7 matches the end of the DNA better, so the J call may be wrong. CDR1 is MNHEY, CDR2 SVGEGT, per germline. This CDR3 comprises 15 residues. This CDR3 is CASSRSGQGTYEQYF. CDR3 nucleotide sequence: TGCGCCAGCAGCCGATCGGGACAGGGAACCTACGAGCAGTACTTC.

The chain couples TRBV7-9 to TRBJ2-6; 7 bases are a match to TRBD1. Germline CDR1 reads SEHNR; CDR2 reads FQNEAQ (reference sequence). The CDR3 runs to 19 residues. Trimming cost V 4 bases and J 0 bases; bases outside gene matches: 12. CDR3 region: CASSSRTGTHLSGANVLTF. As DNA, the CDR3 is TGTGCCAGCAGCTCCCGGACAGGAACTCACCTCTCTGGGGCCAACGTCCTGACTTTC.

This chain links TRBV12-3 or TRBV12-4 with TRBJ1-4; 7 nucleotides align to TRBD1. V lost 6 bases, J lost 6 bases, and 10 bases stayed unmatched. The CDR3 extends over 15 amino acids. Written as DNA, the CDR3 is TGTGCCAGCAGCCCCAGGGGGTGGGGGGATGAAAAACTGTTTTTT. This sequence encodes CASSPRGWGDEKLFF.

The genes are TRBV4-1 and TRBJ1-2; no definite D call. Trimming pared 5 bases from V and 8 bases from J, leaving 18 bases between. CDR1 and CDR2 from the germline V gene are MGHRA and YSYEKL. The CDR3 is 14 amino acids. CDR3 bases: TGCGCCAGCAGCACCACCATACCTACGGGGGGCTACACCTTC. It encodes CASSTTIPTGGYTF.

This rearrangement joins TRBV4-1 to TRBJ2-7; D assignment may be TRBD1 or TRBD2 (5 bases each). CDR3 length equals 15 residues. V was cut by 2 bases and J by 3 bases, with 14 bases left in between. Germline lookup yields CDR1 MGHRA and CDR2 YSYEKL. CDR3 sequence reads: CASSQPGRGLYEQYF. The DNA of the CDR3 is TGCGCCAGCAGCCAACCGGGACGCGGTCTCTACGAGCAGTACTTC.

This clonotype was seen only once. A read error may account for a junction end that differs from germline. The chain has TRBV4-1 and TRBJ2-2; 8 nucleotides agree with TRBD1. The germline gives CDR1 MGHRA, CDR2 YSYEKL. The CDR3 spans 16 residues. The CDR3 loop reads CASSPTGARNTGELLF. The CDR3 bases are TGCGCCAGCAGCCCGACAGGGGCGAGAAACACCGGGGAGCTGTTGTTT.

The chain has TRBV15 and TRBJ2-3; D may match TRBD1 or TRBD2 (5 bases each). V was cut by 2 bases and J by 6 bases, with 18 bases left in between. Germline V lookup: CDR1 LNHNV, CDR2 YYDKDF (reference sequence). The CDR3 covers 16 residues. The CDR3 is CATSRNPGRTLDTQYF. Written as DNA, the CDR3 is TGTGCCACCAGCAGAAATCCGGGGCGTACACTGGATACGCAGTATTTT.

CDR3 in amino acids: CASSSQYTQYF. The CDR3 DNA is TGTGCCAGCAGCTCGCAATATACGCAGTATTTT. The chain links TRBV13 to TRBJ2-3; no definite D call. The CDR3 spans 11 residues. Germline V gene sequence: CDR1 PRHDT, CDR2 FYEKMQ (reference sequence). V lost 4 bases and J 7 bases, leaving 6 bases between the germline ends.

This clonotype was seen only a few times. The chain combines TRBV7-6 with TRBJ2-5; D is unclear. The J call may be incorrect, as the DNA end agrees better with TRBJ2-7. The CDR3 covers 14 residues. Germline V gene sequence: CDR1 SGHVS, CDR2 FNYEAQ. The CDR3 protein is CASSLGPDTYEQYF. CDR3 nucleotide sequence: TGTGCCAGCAGCTTAGGTCCAGATACCTACGAGCAGTACTTC.

This clonotype has more than one count but fewer than ten. CDR3 bases: TGTGCCAGCAGTCCCCTGGGGGAGCGGAAGAATGAGCAGTTCTTC. Translated: CASSPLGERKNEQFF. The chain has TRBV12-3 or TRBV12-4 and TRBJ2-1, with D possibly called TRBD1 or TRBD2 (5 bases each). The CDR3 has 15 amino acids. The V and J ends lost 5 bases and 7 bases respectively, with 18 bases between them.

The rearrangement joins TRBV6-5 to TRBJ2-4; 9 bases align to TRBD1. The DNA matches TRBJ2-7 better at its end, which makes the J call doubtful. This CDR3 comprises 14 residues. Germline V gives CDR1 MNHEY, CDR2 SVGAGI. The CDR3 coding sequence is TGTGCCAGCAGTTTATCGGGACAGGGAGGCGAGCAGTACTTC. As protein: CASSLSGQGGEQYF.

The rearrangement joins TRBV20-1 to TRBJ2-5; possible D gene TRBD2, 6 bases. The V end lost 1 base, the J end lost 5 bases, and 11 bases lay between the germline ends. This CDR3 has 13 residues. Germline-derived CDR1 and CDR2 are DFQATT and SNEGSKA (reference sequence). The DNA for the CDR3 is TGCAGTGCTAGAGGGAGGGTCTATGAGACCCAGTACTTC. Protein: CSARGRVYETQYF.

This clonotype was seen only a few times. The chain uses TRBV6-5 and TRBJ1-2; 8 bases map to TRBD1. Germline CDR1 reads MNHEY; CDR2 reads SVGAGI. This CDR3 has 15 residues. Losses at the gene ends were 5 bases for V and 4 bases for J; bases not matched to a gene: 9. CDR3 sequence (DNA): TGTGCCAGCAGTCCCCGTGGACAGGGTCCCTATGGCTACACCTTC. Protein product: CASSPRGQGPYGYTF.

The J gene is TRBJ1-1, the V gene TRBV29-1; tentatively, D is TRBD1 (6 bases). Trimming took 7 bases from V and 2 from J, leaving 11 bases between them. Germline CDR1 reads SQVTM; CDR2 reads ANQGSEA. This CDR3 has 12 residues. In DNA form, the CDR3 reads TGCAGCGCCGAGGACAGAAACACTGAAGCTTTCTTT. Translation gives CSAEDRNTEAFF.

Only a few counts were recorded for this clonotype. The V and J genes are TRBV5-5 and TRBJ1-1; D is ambiguous. The CDR3 contains 16 residues. The germline gives CDR1 SGHKS, CDR2 YYEKEE (reference sequence). V was trimmed by 2 bases and J by 0 bases, leaving 14 bases between them. The CDR3 reads CASSFDPGPLNTEAFF. The CDR3, as DNA: TGTGCCAGCAGCTTCGATCCAGGACCTCTGAACACTGAAGCTTTCTTT.

The sample holds a few counts of this clonotype. V gene TRBV20-1 combines with J gene TRBJ1-1, with D possibly TRBD1 on 5 matching bases. V lost 7 bases, J lost 6 bases, and 21 bases lay in between. This CDR3 has 14 residues. The germline CDR1 and CDR2 sequences are DFQATT and SNEGSKA (reference sequence). The CDR3 sequence is CSVLPPRDPPEAFF. CDR3 nucleotides: TGCAGTGTTTTGCCCCCTCGGGACCCCCCTGAAGCTTTCTTT.

The rearrangement links TRBV3-1 to TRBJ2-7, with 8 bases matching TRBD2. Germline CDR1 reads LGHDT; CDR2 reads YNNKEL (reference sequence). The CDR3 runs 14 residues. V shed 5 bases and J 5 bases; nucleotides not matched to a gene: 8. The CDR3 protein is CASSISGEPHEQYF. In nucleotides, the CDR3 is TGTGCCAGCAGCATTAGCGGGGAACCCCACGAGCAGTACTTC.

This clonotype was picked up a small number of times. V gene TRBV7-6 combines with J gene TRBJ2-1; possibly TRBD2 for D (6 bases). This CDR3 has 15 amino acids. V was clipped by 1 base and J by 4 bases, with 11 bases between them. Per germline, CDR1 SGHVS and CDR2 FNYEAQ. For the CDR3, the DNA is TGTGCCAGCAGCTTAGGGGTTGGGGGGTACAATGAGCAGTTCTTC. Protein: CASSLGVGGYNEQFF.

This clonotype was observed a few times. Mismatch with germline at one junction end may stem from a read error. This sequence joins TRBV27 and TRBJ2-1, with D unresolved. The length of the CDR3 is 14 residues. From germline, CDR1 is MNHEY and CDR2 SMNVEV (reference sequence). This CDR3 is CASSLSHSYNEQFF. The CDR3 DNA is TGTGCTAGCAGTCTTTCGCATTCCTACAATGAGCAGTTCTTC.

This chain connects TRBV5-1 to TRBJ1-4; D uncertain. The CDR3 contains 16 residues. CDR1 and CDR2 from the germline V gene are SGHRS and YFSETQ. The V end was cut by 4 bases, the J end by 0 bases, with 13 bases between. CDR3 sequence reads: CASSRVAGTTNEKLFF. CDR3 sequence (DNA): TGCGCCAGCAGCAGGGTCGCCGGGACAACTAATGAAAAACTGTTTTTT. Together with reference TRBV5-1 and TRBJ1-4, the CDR3 gives the full variable domain: KAGVTQTPRYLIKTRGQQVTLSCSPISGHRSVSWYQQTPGQGLQFLFEYFSETQRNKGNFPGRFSGRQFSNSRSEMNVSTLELGDSALYLCASSRVAGTTNEKLFFGSGTQLSVL.

V and J are TRBV6-1 and TRBJ2-7; D gene unclear. CDR1 MNHNS and CDR2 SASEGT come from the germline V gene. The CDR3 spans 13 residues. Trimming shortened V by 4 bases and J by 2 bases, and 9 bases separated the two germline ends. In DNA, the CDR3 is TGTGCCAGCAGTGGACATGCCACCTACGAGCAGTACTTC. Translated: CASSGHATYEQYF.

This clonotype was detected only a few times. The rearrangement links TRBV7-6 to TRBJ2-3; possibly TRBD2 for D (6 bases). V was trimmed by 5 bases and J by 1 base, leaving 19 bases between them. CDR1 SGHVS and CDR2 FNYEAQ come from the germline V gene. The CDR3 sequence is 17 residues long. The CDR3 region is CASSRRHSGTGTDTQYF. CDR3 nucleotide sequence: TGTGCCAGCAGCAGACGCCATTCCGGGACTGGCACAGATACGCAGTATTTT.

The chain links TRBV20-1 to TRBJ2-3; TRBD2 matches at 13 bases. Germline values: CDR1 DFQATT, CDR2 SNEGSKA (reference sequence). The CDR3 contains 14 residues. Unmatched junction bases numbered 6, after V lost 7 bases and J lost 5 bases. For the CDR3, the DNA is TGCAGTGTGAGACTAGCGGGAGGTGGAGATACGCAGTATTTT. This gives the protein CSVRLAGGGDTQYF.

This clonotype came up once. V gene TRBV5-1 combines with J gene TRBJ2-7, with unresolved D. Germline lookup yields CDR1 SGHRS and CDR2 YFSETQ. The V and J ends lost 0 bases and 0 bases respectively, with 7 bases between them. This CDR3 has 14 residues. As DNA, the CDR3 is TGCGCCAGCAGCTTGGTACTTCGCTCCTACGAGCAGTACGTC. Protein product: CASSLVLRSYEQYV.